These T cell receptor beta chains were read from a single sample in a study of spatial heterogeneity in lung cancer. TCRdb called the 5' RACE reads again in MiXCR, with one record for every CDR3 protein. Of some 100,000 distinct CDR3 sequences in the sample, roughly 8.7% were seen once. Sequenced here: PBMCs, sampled at surgery. The receptors here all came from a male donor with early-stage non-small cell lung cancer. CDR3s include the opening cysteine and the closing phenylalanine or tryptophan. The D gene is left open where the match is weak. Size tells how often a clone was seen (once, few, many) or the class of an expanded clone, and some rows leave it out.

CDR3aa	CDR3nt	j_gene	abundance	d_gene	v_gene
CASSLDASARTDTQYF	TGTGCCAGCAGCCTCGACGCTAGCGCGCGCACAGATACGCAGTATTTT	TRBJ2-3	few	.	TRBV28
CASSELWKGYEQYF	TGTGCCAGTAGTGAACTCTGGAAGGGTTACGAGCAGTACTTC	TRBJ2-7	many	.	TRBV19
CSARPQNGIYTGELFF	TGCAGTGCTAGACCCCAAAACGGGATTTACACCGGGGAGCTGTTTTTT	TRBJ2-2	many	.	TRBV20-1
CAIRTKGGETGELFF	TGTGCCATCAGGACGAAAGGGGGCGAGACCGGGGAGCTGTTTTTT	TRBJ2-2	.	TRBD1	TRBV10-3
CSARASRDYYDEQFF	TGCAGTGCTAGAGCCAGCCGGGACTATTACGATGAGCAGTTCTTC	TRBJ2-1	.	TRBD2	TRBV20-1
CASSPLRQGVQPQHF	TGTGCCAGCAGCCCTCTACGGCAGGGGGTTCAGCCCCAGCATTTT	TRBJ1-5	many	TRBD1	TRBV28
CASSLELADTQYF	TGCGCCAGCAGCTTGGAGCTAGCGGATACGCAGTATTTT	TRBJ2-3	.	.	TRBV5-1
CASSLVATSYNEQFF	TGTGCCAGCAGCTTAGTCGCGACCTCCTACAATGAGCAGTTCTTC	TRBJ2-1	many	.	TRBV11-2
CVSSPLDMSNTEAFF	TGTGTCAGCAGCCCCCTCGACATGTCGAACACTGAAGCTTTCTTT	TRBJ1-1	.	.	TRBV5-5
CASSLRGRDGYTF	TGTGCCAGCAGCCTACGCGGCAGGGATGGCTACACCTTC	TRBJ1-2	few	.	TRBV13
CSKGGDQETQYF	TGCAGCAAAGGAGGAGACCAAGAGACCCAGTACTTC	TRBJ2-5	few	.	TRBV20-1
CASSQVTGAGNTIYF	TGTGCCAGCAGCCAAGTGACAGGAGCTGGAAACACCATATATTTT	TRBJ1-3	many	.	TRBV4-2
CSARGPKPQHF	TGCAGTGCTAGAGGGCCGAAACCCCAGCATTTT	TRBJ1-5	many	.	TRBV20-1
CASKGQGASEAFF	TGTGCCAGCAAAGGACAGGGGGCCAGTGAAGCTTTCTTT	TRBJ1-1	few	TRBD1	TRBV3-1
CAITVGGAQAEAFF	TGTGCCATCACGGTCGGGGGGGCGCAGGCTGAAGCTTTCTTT	TRBJ1-1	.	.	TRBV10-3
CASSAGTYQETQYF	TGTGCCAGCAGCGCCGGGACGTACCAAGAGACCCAGTACTTC	TRBJ2-5	.	.	TRBV7-2
CASSLASSGGATEQFF	TGTGCCAGCAGCTTGGCGTCCAGCGGGGGGGCCACTGAGCAGTTCTTC	TRBJ2-1	few	TRBD2	TRBV5-4
CASSARQGTTGNTIYF	TGTGCCAGCAGTGCCCGACAGGGAACGACTGGAAACACCATATATTTT	TRBJ1-3	many	TRBD1	TRBV2
CSVSPGAVQETQYF	TGCAGCGTCTCCCCTGGGGCCGTGCAAGAGACCCAGTACTTC	TRBJ2-5	.	.	TRBV29-1
CASSLDSSYEQCF	TGTGCCAGCAGCTTGGACAGCTCCTACGAGCAGTGCTTC	TRBJ2-7	.	.	TRBV7-8
CASSLQSQGGEKLFF	TGCGCCAGCAGCCTACAGTCACAGGGTGGTGAAAAACTGTTTTTT	TRBJ1-4	.	.	TRBV5-1
CASSVGGTGDETQYF	TGCGCCAGCAGCGTTGGCGGGACAGGGGATGAGACCCAGTACTTC	TRBJ2-5	many	TRBD1	TRBV5-1
CASSYSQEDEAFF	TGTGCCAGCAGCTACAGCCAGGAGGATGAAGCTTTCTTT	TRBJ1-1	.	.	TRBV7-9
CATSRDMSYEQYF	TGTGCCACCAGTCGGGACATGTCCTACGAGCAGTACTTC	TRBJ2-7	.	.	TRBV24-1
CASSQVTGEQYF	TGTGCCAGCAGCCAAGTGACCGGAGAGCAGTACTTC	TRBJ2-7	.	.	TRBV3-1
CASSLTGLVIYNEQFF	TGTGCCAGCAGTTTAACGGGACTAGTAATCTACAATGAGCAGTTCTTC	TRBJ2-1	.	TRBD2	TRBV28